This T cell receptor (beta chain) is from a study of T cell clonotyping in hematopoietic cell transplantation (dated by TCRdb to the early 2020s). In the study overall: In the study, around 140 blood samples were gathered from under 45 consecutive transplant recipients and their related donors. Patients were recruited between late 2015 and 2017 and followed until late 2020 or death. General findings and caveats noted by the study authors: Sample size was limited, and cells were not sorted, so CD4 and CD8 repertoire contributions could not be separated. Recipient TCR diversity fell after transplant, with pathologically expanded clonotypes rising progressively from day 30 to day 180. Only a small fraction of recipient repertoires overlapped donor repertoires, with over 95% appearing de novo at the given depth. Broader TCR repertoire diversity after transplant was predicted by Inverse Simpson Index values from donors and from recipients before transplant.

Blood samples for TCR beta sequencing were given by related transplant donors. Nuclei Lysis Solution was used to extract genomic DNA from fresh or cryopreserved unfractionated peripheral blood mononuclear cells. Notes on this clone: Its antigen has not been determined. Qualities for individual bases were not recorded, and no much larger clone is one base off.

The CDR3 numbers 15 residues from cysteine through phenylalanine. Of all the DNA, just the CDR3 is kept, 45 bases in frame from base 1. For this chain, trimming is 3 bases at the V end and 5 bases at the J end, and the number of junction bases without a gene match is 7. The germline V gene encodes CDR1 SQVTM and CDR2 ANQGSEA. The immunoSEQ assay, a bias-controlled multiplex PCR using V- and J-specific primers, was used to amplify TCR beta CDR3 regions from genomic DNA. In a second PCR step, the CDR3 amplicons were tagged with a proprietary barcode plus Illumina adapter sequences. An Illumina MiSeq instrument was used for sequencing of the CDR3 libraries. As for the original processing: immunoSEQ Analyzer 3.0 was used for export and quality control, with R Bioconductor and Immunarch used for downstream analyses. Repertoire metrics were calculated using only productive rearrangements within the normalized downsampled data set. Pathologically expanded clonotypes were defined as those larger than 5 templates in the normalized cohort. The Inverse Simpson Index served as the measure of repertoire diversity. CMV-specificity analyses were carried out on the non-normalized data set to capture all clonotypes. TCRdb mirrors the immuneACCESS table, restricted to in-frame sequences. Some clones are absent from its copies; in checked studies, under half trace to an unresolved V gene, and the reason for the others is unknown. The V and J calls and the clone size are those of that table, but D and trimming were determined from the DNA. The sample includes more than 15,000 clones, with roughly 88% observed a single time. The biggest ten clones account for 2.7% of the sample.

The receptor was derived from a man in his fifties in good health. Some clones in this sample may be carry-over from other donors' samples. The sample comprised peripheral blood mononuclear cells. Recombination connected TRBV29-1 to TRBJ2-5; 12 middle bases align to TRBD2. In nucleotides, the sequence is TGCAGCGTTGAGTCTAGCGGGGGGGCGTGGGAGACCCAGTACTTC. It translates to CSVESSGGAWETQYF.